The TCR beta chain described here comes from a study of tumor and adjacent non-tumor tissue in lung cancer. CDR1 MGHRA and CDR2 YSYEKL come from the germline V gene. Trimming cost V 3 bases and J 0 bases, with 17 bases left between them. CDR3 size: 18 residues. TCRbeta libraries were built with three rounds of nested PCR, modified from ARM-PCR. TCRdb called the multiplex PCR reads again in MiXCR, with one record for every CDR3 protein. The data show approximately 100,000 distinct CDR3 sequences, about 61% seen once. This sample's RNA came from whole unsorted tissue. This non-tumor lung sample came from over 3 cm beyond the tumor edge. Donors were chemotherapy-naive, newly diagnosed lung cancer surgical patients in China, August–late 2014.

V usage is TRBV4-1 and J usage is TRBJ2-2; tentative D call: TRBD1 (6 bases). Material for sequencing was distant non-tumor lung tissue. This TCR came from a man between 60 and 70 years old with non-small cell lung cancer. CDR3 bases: TGCGCCAGCAGCCATCCCCCGACGGACAGATCGAACACCGGGGAGCTGTTTTTT. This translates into CASSHPPTDRSNTGELFF.